This T cell receptor (beta chain) was obtained from a study of T cell responses to AZD1222 COVID-19 vaccine. Findings and limits, study-wide: Seropositive status at baseline applied to only a handful of AZD1222 recipients. Clonal diversity was possibly underestimated, and white British individuals and females predominated among donors.

The CDR3 is 14 residues long. CDR1 is LGHDT, CDR2 YNNKEL, per germline (reference sequence). Trimming stripped 4 bases from V and 0 bases from J, with 9 bases between. Here immunoSEQ multiplex PCR was the method, and the copy in TCRdb shows in-frame clones only, minus some. The table has 90,000 to 150,000 clones, over 75% seen once; the top ten hold 4.2%. About this clone itself: Antigen specificity is unknown.

The sequence derives from an adult who received the MenACWY meningococcal vaccine as a control. The J gene is TRBJ1-1, the V gene TRBV3-1 (or the pseudogene TRBV3-2); the D is unclear. Sequenced here: peripheral blood, sampled 28 days after the second dose of the MenACWY control vaccine. The chain's CDR3 is CASSLSRLNTEAFF. CDR3 bases: TGTGCCAGCAGCCTTTCCCGGCTGAACACTGAAGCTTTCTTT.